A selection of T cell receptor beta chains follows, all from one sample in a study of blood T cell repertoires in COVID-19. The method was immunoSEQ multiplex PCR; TCRdb's version includes in-frame clones alone and lacks a portion of them. Here the sample spans about 110,000 clones, 88% being singletons. The sample taken for sequencing was peripheral blood. The source is a human donor in a cohort sampled during active COVID-19. The CDR3 runs from the conserved cysteine through the conserved F or W. The D gene is left open where the match is weak. Not all rows give a size; the values are once, few, many and, for expanded clones, a class.

cdr3_nt,cdr3_aa,clone_size,v_call,j_call,d_call
TGTGCCAGCAGTGAAGAACAGGGGATAGGGCAGCCCCAGCATTTT,CASSEEQGIGQPQHF,.,TRBV2,TRBJ1-5,TRBD1
TGTGCCAGTAGTATCAGGGAGGGCGCGTACGAGCAGTACTTC,CASSIREGAYEQYF,.,TRBV19,TRBJ2-7,TRBD2
TGTGCCAGCAGCTCGGGCGTGGGAGCCCAGCATTTT,CASSSGVGAQHF,.,TRBV11-3,TRBJ1-5,.
TGTGCCAGTAGTTCGACAGGGAGCTCCTACGAGCAGTACTTC,CASSSTGSSYEQYF,few,TRBV19,TRBJ2-7,TRBD1
TGTGCCAGCAGTCTCACGGGGTCCAATCAGCCCCAGCATTTT,CASSLTGSNQPQHF,.,TRBV2,TRBJ1-5,.
TGCGCCAGCAGGCCGACAGGGGATGGCTATGGCTACACCTTC,CASRPTGDGYGYTF,.,TRBV10-2,TRBJ1-2,TRBD1
TGTGCCAGTAGTATTTGGCTAGCAGACTACAATGAGCAGTTCTTC,CASSIWLADYNEQFF,.,TRBV19,TRBJ2-1,.
TGCGCCACCCGGGACAGCCATGGCTACACCTTC,CATRDSHGYTF,.,TRBV10-2,TRBJ1-2,TRBD1
TGTGCCATCAGTGAGTCGGAGGGGAACACCGGGGAGCTGTTTTTT,CAISESEGNTGELFF,.,TRBV10-3,TRBJ2-2,.
TGTGCCAGCAGCTCGCGTTACTCCTACTCTGGGGCCAACGTCCTGACTTTC,CASSSRYSYSGANVLTF,.,TRBV5-6,TRBJ2-6,.
TGTGCCAGCAGCTTCTATCGGGACGGGGAGCTGTTTTTT,CASSFYRDGELFF,.,TRBV7-3,TRBJ2-2,.
TGTGCCAGCAGCCCTTACGGGGGAGGGGAGACCCAGTACTTC,CASSPYGGGETQYF,.,TRBV27,TRBJ2-5,TRBD2
TGTGCCAGCAGCTTAGCTGCGGGGGTGCTGCACACTGAAGCTTTCTTT,CASSLAAGVLHTEAFF,.,TRBV7-8,TRBJ1-1,.
TGTGCCAGCAGCCTCTACTCGGTGAGCTCCTACAATGAGCAGTTCTTC,CASSLYSVSSYNEQFF,.,TRBV7-9,TRBJ2-1,.
TGTGCCAGCAGCGTAGAAGGTACGATGGGGGGATCCTACAATGAGCAGTTCTTC,CASSVEGTMGGSYNEQFF,once,TRBV9,TRBJ2-1,.
TGTGCCAGCAGCCCAACAGGGTACGAGCAGTACTTC,CASSPTGYEQYF,.,TRBV7-2,TRBJ2-7,.
TGTGCCAGCAGCCTATATCTGGGGGGGCCTGGAAACACCATATATTTT,CASSLYLGGPGNTIYF,few,TRBV7-9,TRBJ1-3,.
TGTGCCAGCAGTCCTAGGACAGGGGGAAGTCAGCCCCAGCATTTT,CASSPRTGGSQPQHF,.,TRBV6-5,TRBJ1-5,TRBD1
TGCAGCGCTGGGGACCCGGGGGGGAAAGGCTACACCTTC,CSAGDPGGKGYTF,few,TRBV29-1,TRBJ1-2,.
TGTGCCAGCAGCTTAGATCCGGGGGAGGCTGAAGCTTTCTTT,CASSLDPGEAEAFF,.,TRBV11-2,TRBJ1-1,.
TGTGCCAGTCGGACAGGGGGAAATGAGCAGTTCTTC,CASRTGGNEQFF,.,TRBV5-8,TRBJ2-1,TRBD1
TGTGCCAGTAGTAATTCGACAGGAAGGATTGAAGCTTTCTTT,CASSNSTGRIEAFF,.,TRBV19,TRBJ1-1,.
TGTGCCAGCAGCGACCGTACTAGCGGGAGCTCCTACGAGCAGTACTTC,CASSDRTSGSSYEQYF,.,TRBV7-9,TRBJ2-7,TRBD2
TGTGCCAGCAGGGCCCGAGGTGAGCAGTTCTTC,CASRARGEQFF,.,TRBV12-3/TRBV12-4,TRBJ2-1,.
TGCAGCGCCCGACAGGACCTCTATAACAATGAGCAGTTCTTC,CSARQDLYNNEQFF,.,TRBV29-1,TRBJ2-1,.
TGTGCCTGGAGTACTTTTTGGACAGGGGACACCGGGGAGCTGTTTTTT,CAWSTFWTGDTGELFF,.,TRBV30,TRBJ2-2,TRBD1
TGTGCCAGCAGCCAGGGACAGTCGAATCAGCCCCAGCATTTT,CASSQGQSNQPQHF,.,TRBV3-1/TRBV3-2,TRBJ1-5,TRBD1
TGTGCCAGCAGCCACCCCGATGCGGGATCCTACAATGAGCAGTTCTTC,CASSHPDAGSYNEQFF,.,TRBV3-1/TRBV3-2,TRBJ2-1,.
TGCAGCGTCGCGACAGGGGACTACGAGCAGTACTTC,CSVATGDYEQYF,.,TRBV29-1,TRBJ2-7,TRBD1
TGCGCCAGCAGCTTGGACGCAGGAATTTCTGAGACCCAGTACTTC,CASSLDAGISETQYF,.,TRBV5-1,TRBJ2-5,.
TGTGCCAGCAGACCTCTGCGGATCCAAGAGACCCAGTACTTC,CASRPLRIQETQYF,.,TRBV6-5,TRBJ2-5,.
TGTGCCAGCAGCACGGGACAACTTGGAAACACCATATATTTT,CASSTGQLGNTIYF,.,TRBV11-2,TRBJ1-3,.
TGTGCCAGCCCGACAGATTCTCCTAGCACAGATACGCAGTATTTT,CASPTDSPSTDTQYF,.,TRBV6-5,TRBJ2-3,.
TGCGCCAGCAGCCAAATTAGTGCGGAGAGCTCCTACAATGAGCAGTTCTTC,CASSQISAESSYNEQFF,.,TRBV4-1,TRBJ2-1,.
TGTGCCAGCAGCTTGGGCCGGGCTAGCGGGGTCCAAGAGACCCAGTACTTC,CASSLGRASGVQETQYF,.,TRBV5-5,TRBJ2-5,TRBD2
TGCGCCAGCAGCTTGGGGCAGGGGATCGATACGCAGTATTTT,CASSLGQGIDTQYF,.,TRBV5-1,TRBJ2-3,.
TGTGCCAGCAGCCCACTCCGGGAGGAGGCTCATGAGCAGTTCTTC,CASSPLREEAHEQFF,.,TRBV7-6,TRBJ2-1,TRBD2
TGTGCCAGCAGTTACGGGGACAGTCAGTCACCCCTCCACTTT,CASSYGDSQSPLHF,.,TRBV6-6,TRBJ1-6,TRBD1
TGTGCCACCAGCAGCCCGGGACAGGGCCTCAACGTCCTGACTTTC,CATSSPGQGLNVLTF,.,TRBV15,TRBJ2-6,TRBD1
TGCGCCAGCAGCCAAGGACTAGCGAGGGAGCAGTACTTC,CASSQGLAREQYF,.,TRBV5-1,TRBJ2-7,TRBD2